The 29 T cell receptor beta chains below all came from one sample that was sequenced in a study of shared clonotypes between healthy human individuals. Assay used: immunoSEQ multiplex PCR; TCRdb lists only in-frame clones, some missing. The sample has millions of clones, just over 90% seen once; the top ten hold 0.11% to 0.15%. Specimen: naive CD4+ T cells sorted from blood. Subset meaning: CD45RA+ positively selected. Every receptor here comes from a man younger than 30 in good health.

The chain carries TRBV5-4 and TRBJ1-3, with unresolved D. This CDR3 has 16 residues. Trimming removed 0 bases from V and 0 bases from J, with 10 bases in between. Per the germline V gene, CDR1 is SGHNT and CDR2 is YYREEE (reference sequence). CDR3 coding DNA: TGTGCCAGCAGCTTGGCGGGAATGGACTCTGGAAACACCATATATTTT. Its protein product is CASSLAGMDSGNTIYF. The whole variable domain, remainder taken from reference TRBV5-4 and TRBJ1-3, is ETGVTQSPTHLIKTRGQQVTLRCSSQSGHNTVSWYQQALGQGPQFIFQYYREEENGRGNFPPRFSGLQFPNYSSELNVNALELDDSALYLCASSLAGMDSGNTIYFGEGSWLTVV.

The chain couples TRBV30 to TRBJ1-5, with D maybe TRBD1 (5 bases). The CDR3 sequence is 15 residues long. The ends were cut back, 2 bases at V and 4 bases at J, with 15 bases in the middle. Germline assignment: CDR1 GTSNPN and CDR2 SVGIG (reference sequence). The CDR3 DNA follows: TGTGCCTGGAGTCGGGACGCCGGAGGTAATCAGCCCCAGCATTTT. Residues: CAWSRDAGGNQPQHF.

The CDR3 sequence: CACPSNRGASEKLFF. The CDR3, as DNA: TGTGCCTGTCCTTCGAACAGAGGAGCTAGTGAAAAACTGTTTTTT. This chain links TRBV30 with TRBJ1-4; D gene ambiguous. Trimming stripped 6 bases from V and 7 bases from J, with 21 bases between. Germline assignment: CDR1 GTSNPN and CDR2 SVGIG (reference sequence). This CDR3 is built from 15 residues.

The chain couples TRBV10-3 to TRBJ2-3; the match to TRBD2 covers 9 bases. Germline CDR1 ENHRY, CDR2 SYGVKD. Trimming at V came to 0 bases and at J to 5 bases, leaving 6 bases not matched to a gene. The CDR3 spans 16 residues. The CDR3 spells CAISESLGLAQDTQYF. DNA of the CDR3: TGTGCCATCAGTGAGTCTCTGGGACTAGCCCAAGATACGCAGTATTTT.

The sample holds one count of this clone. The V gene is TRBV27, the J gene TRBJ1-5, with 8 bases lining up with TRBD1. Per germline, CDR1 MNHEY and CDR2 SMNVEV (reference sequence). V lost 0 bases, J lost 3 bases, and 10 bases stayed unmatched. The CDR3 spans 18 residues. The CDR3 coding sequence is TGTGCCAGCAGTTTATCAAGGACAGGGAAATCCTTCAATCAGCCCCAGCATTTT. Amino acids: CASSLSRTGKSFNQPQHF.

The V call is TRBV5-1, the J call TRBJ2-2; D tentatively reads TRBD1 or TRBD2 (5 bases each). The CDR3 spans 14 residues. Germline loops: CDR1 SGHRS, CDR2 YFSETQ. Trimming cost V 5 bases and J 2 bases, with 10 bases left between them. The CDR3 region has the DNA TGCGCCAGCAGGGGGGACGGCAACACCGGGGAGCTGTTTTTT. Protein sequence: CASRGDGNTGELFF.

To note about this clone: The same CDR3 can be traced to other DNA sequences in this sample. The V call is TRBV5-1, the J call TRBJ2-7; tentative D call: TRBD1 (6 bases). This CDR3 comprises 14 residues. Trimming pared 0 bases from V and 1 base from J, leaving 8 bases between. The germline V gene encodes CDR1 SGHRS and CDR2 YFSETQ. The CDR3, as DNA: TGCGCCAGCAGCTTGGGCCAGGGGTCCTACGAGCAGTACTTC. This sequence encodes CASSLGQGSYEQYF. Variable domain in full (rest from reference TRBV5-1 and TRBJ2-7): KAGVTQTPRYLIKTRGQQVTLSCSPISGHRSVSWYQQTPGQGLQFLFEYFSETQRNKGNFPGRFSGRQFSNSRSEMNVSTLELGDSALYLCASSLGQGSYEQYFGPGTRLTVT.

The chain has TRBV10-3 and TRBJ1-6; 9 nucleotides match TRBD1. CDR3 length equals 16 residues. Germline-derived CDR1 and CDR2 are ENHRY and SYGVKD. V was pared by 2 bases and J by 6 bases, with 5 bases of the junction left unmatched. In DNA, the CDR3 is TGTGCCATCAGTGAGGCCACAGGGGGCGGTAATTCACCCCTCCACTTT. Residues: CAISEATGGGNSPLHF.

The chain uses TRBV5-1 and TRBJ2-5; weak D call: TRBD1 (5 bases). The end of the DNA is better explained by TRBJ2-7, so the J call may be wrong. The CDR3 spans 14 residues. Germline CDR1 and CDR2: SGHRS and YFSETQ. The CDR3 region has the DNA TGCGCCAGCAGCTTTGGGGCGCCCTCCTACGAGCAGTACTTC. It is translated as CASSFGAPSYEQYF.

The V gene is TRBV10-3, the J gene TRBJ1-3; D remains unclear. Deletions cut 2 bases from V and 0 bases from J, with 17 bases between. The CDR3 sequence is 18 residues long. Looked up from germline, CDR1 is ENHRY and CDR2 is SYGVKD. The DNA of the CDR3 is TGTGCCATCAGTGAGCAAATAGGTGGGATGAGCTCTGGAAACACCATATATTTT. It yields the protein CAISEQIGGMSSGNTIYF.

The V call is TRBV7-2, the J call TRBJ1-4; D not certain. This CDR3 comprises 14 residues. Germline CDR1 reads SGHTA; CDR2 reads FQGNSA. Trimming pared 7 bases from V and 2 bases from J, leaving 11 bases between. CDR3 coding DNA: TGTGCCAGCACCGAGGGAGTTACTAATGAAAAACTGTTTTTT. Translating it yields CASTEGVTNEKLFF.

In regard to this clone: An end of the junction differs from the germline gene, which may be a read error. This chain links TRBV5-1 with TRBJ2-2; 8 bases line up with TRBD2. The CDR3 is 17 amino acids. Per germline, CDR1 SGHRS and CDR2 YFSETQ. CDR3 DNA sequence: TGCGCCAGCAGCTGGCTTCATAGCGGGACGGGCACCGGGGGGCTGTTTTTT. This gives the protein CASSWLHSGTGTGGLFF.

Comments on this clone: The sample has other DNA sequences that encode this CDR3 too. The chain links TRBV5-1 to TRBJ2-3; 15 bases align to TRBD2. Per germline, CDR1 SGHRS and CDR2 YFSETQ. The CDR3 is 16 residues long. Trimming took 2 bases from V and 6 from J; bases not matched to a gene: 4. The CDR3: CASSLGLAGGADTQYF. Here the CDR3 DNA reads TGCGCCAGCAGCTTAGGACTAGCGGGAGGGGCGGATACGCAGTATTTT.

This clone was counted only a few times. Here the CDR3 DNA reads TGTGCCAGCAGCTTTGGGACAGTCAATCAGCCCCAGCATTTT. It specifies CASSFGTVNQPQHF. The chain links TRBV11-3 to TRBJ1-5, with 7 bases lining up with TRBD1. Germline V gene data show CDR1 as SGHNT and CDR2 as YENEEA. The CDR3 is 14 amino acids. With 3 bases clipped from V and 3 bases from J, the junction kept 2 bases outside the gene matches.

The rearrangement uses TRBV7-9 and TRBJ1-3; no clear D. Trimming took off 1 base at V and 5 bases at J, with 6 bases between the two ends. This CDR3 is 13 amino acids long. Germline V gene sequence: CDR1 SEHNR, CDR2 FQNEAQ (reference sequence). The DNA for the CDR3 is TGTGCCAGCAGCTTAGTGGGCAGAAACACCATATATTTT. Amino acid sequence: CASSLVGRNTIYF.

The V and J genes are TRBV6-6 and TRBJ1-5; 8 positions match TRBD1. The ends lost 4 bases at V and 6 bases at J; junction bases unmatched: 8. Germline V gene sequence: CDR1 MNHNY, CDR2 SVGAGI (reference sequence). The CDR3 extends over 15 amino acids. The CDR3 bases are TGTGCCAGCAGTTCAAGGACAGGGAAGGGTCAGCCCCAGCATTTT. Translated: CASSSRTGKGQPQHF.

V and J are TRBV10-3 and TRBJ2-2, with 12 bases matching TRBD1. The germline gives CDR1 ENHRY, CDR2 SYGVKD. The CDR3 runs to 15 residues. With V trimmed by 10 bases and J by 7 bases, 10 bases remained unmatched. The CDR3 DNA follows: TGTGCCACTACCGGGACAGGGGGCGCGGGCGGGGAGCTGTTTTTT. It specifies CATTGTGGAGGELFF.

About this clone: Distinct nucleotide sequences in the sample also encode this CDR3. The chain is built from TRBV7-9 and TRBJ2-5; TRBD2 agrees at 7 bases. The V and J ends lost 5 bases and 3 bases, in that order; junction bases with no gene match: 0. Germline CDR1 SEHNR, CDR2 FQNEAQ (reference sequence). This CDR3 is 12 amino acids long. As DNA, the CDR3 is TGTGCCAGCAGCCGGGGGGAAGAGACCCAGTACTTC. Translation gives CASSRGEETQYF. The variable domain in full, with the rest retrieved from reference TRBV7-9 and TRBJ2-5, is DTGVSQNPRHKITKRGQNVTFRCDPISEHNRLYWYRQTLGQGPEFLTYFQNEAQLEKSRLLSDRFSAERPKGSFSTLEIQRTEQGDSAMYLCASSRGEETQYFGPGTRLLVL.

The chain is built from TRBV5-1 and TRBJ2-5; TRBD1 is a possible D gene (6 bases). The V and J ends lost 4 bases and 5 bases respectively, with 18 bases between them. CDR1 SGHRS and CDR2 YFSETQ come from the germline V gene. CDR3 length: 15 residues. The CDR3 DNA is TGCGCCAGCAGCCGGTCAGTCTCCGACAGGGAGACCCAGTACTTC. Its protein product is CASSRSVSDRETQYF.

For the CDR3, the DNA is TGTGCCAGCAGCGAGACTAGCGGGAGGGTGGATGAGCAGTTCTTC. Translated: CASSETSGRVDEQFF. The chain uses TRBV9 and TRBJ2-1; 14 bases are shared with TRBD2. The germline gives CDR1 SGDLS, CDR2 YYNGEE. This CDR3 is 15 amino acids long. Trimming cost V 3 bases and J 8 bases; bases outside gene matches: 4.

A remark on this clone: This sample also contains other DNA sequences that code for the same CDR3. The rearrangement links TRBV6-6 to TRBJ2-7; D is undetermined. Germline values: CDR1 MNHNY, CDR2 SVGAGI (reference sequence). The length of the CDR3 is 11 residues. V lost 5 bases and J 3 bases, leaving 5 bases between the germline ends. The CDR3 sequence is CASSRNYEQYF. Written as DNA, the CDR3 is TGTGCCAGCAGTCGAAACTACGAGCAGTACTTC.

Concerning this clone itself: In the same sample, other DNA sequences code for this CDR3. This chain joins TRBV5-1 and TRBJ2-1; 8 bases match TRBD2. CDR3 length: 14 amino acids. V shed 4 bases and J 1 base; nucleotides not matched to a gene: 1. The V gene's germline CDR1 is SGHRS and CDR2 YFSETQ. The CDR3 region has the DNA TGCGCCAGCAGCCCGGGGGGGTCCTACAATGAGCAGTTCTTC. Protein product: CASSPGGSYNEQFF.

The rearrangement joins TRBV6-6 to TRBJ2-5, with 12 bases that match TRBD2. The CDR3 runs 16 residues. Germline V gene sequence: CDR1 MNHNY, CDR2 SVGAGI (reference sequence). V lost 4 bases to trimming and J lost 2 bases; unmatched junction nucleotides: 5. This chain's CDR3 is CASSFELAGGQETQYF. The CDR3 nucleotides read TGTGCCAGCAGTTTTGAGCTAGCGGGAGGGCAAGAGACCCAGTACTTC.

The V and J genes are TRBV27 and TRBJ2-5, with D possibly being TRBD2 (6 bases). Looked up from germline, CDR1 is MNHEY and CDR2 is SMNVEV (reference sequence). V lost 4 bases, J lost 7 bases, and 13 bases lay in between. This CDR3 contains 13 residues. The CDR3 region has the DNA TGTGCCAGCAGTTCCCCGGGACTCGTGACCCAGTACTTC. It translates to CASSSPGLVTQYF.

This clone was recorded only once. The CDR3 protein is CASSISGIDYEQYF. The CDR3 coding sequence is TGTGCCAGTAGTATTAGCGGGATCGACTACGAGCAGTACTTC. V usage is TRBV19 and J usage is TRBJ2-7; 8 bases are shared with TRBD2. The germline V gene encodes CDR1 LNHDA and CDR2 SQIVND (reference sequence). V was pared by 3 bases and J by 3 bases, with 4 bases of the junction left unmatched. The CDR3 consists of 14 residues.

V and J are TRBV6-6 and TRBJ1-5; D is unclear. The length of the CDR3 is 16 residues. Germline V CDR1 and CDR2: MNHNY, SVGAGI (reference sequence). V was pared by 2 bases and J by 4 bases, with 15 bases between. The CDR3 DNA sequence: TGTGCCAGCAGTTACGATACGGTAGAGGGAAATCAGCCCCAGCATTTT. It specifies CASSYDTVEGNQPQHF.

In its sample, this clone was seen once. Within the sample, other DNA sequences also encode this same CDR3. The V call is TRBV6-5, the J call TRBJ2-7; possible D gene TRBD1, 6 bases. Germline V lookup: CDR1 MNHEY, CDR2 SVGAGI. The CDR3 loop spans 13 amino acids. V was pared by 2 bases and J by 4 bases, with 9 bases between. The CDR3 bases are TGTGCCAGCAGTTACCGGGACAATTACGAGCAGTACTTC. It encodes CASSYRDNYEQYF.

The chain carries TRBV7-2 and TRBJ1-3, with D possibly matching TRBD1 (6 bases). Per germline, CDR1 SGHTA and CDR2 FQGNSA. The CDR3 has 15 residues. V was shortened by 5 bases and J by 4 bases, with 15 bases between the two germline ends. The CDR3 nucleotides are TGTGCCAGCAGCACGAGGGGGGGGACCGGAAACACCATATATTTT. This sequence encodes CASSTRGGTGNTIYF.

As concerns this clone: The sample contains more than one DNA sequence encoding this CDR3. The chain joins TRBV14 to TRBJ2-7; D is unclear. Germline lookup yields CDR1 SGHDN and CDR2 FVKESK. V lost 0 bases and J lost 5, with 5 bases in between. CDR3 length equals 12 residues. The CDR3 here is CASSQDRNEQYF. In nucleotides, the CDR3 is TGTGCCAGCAGCCAAGATCGCAACGAGCAGTACTTC.